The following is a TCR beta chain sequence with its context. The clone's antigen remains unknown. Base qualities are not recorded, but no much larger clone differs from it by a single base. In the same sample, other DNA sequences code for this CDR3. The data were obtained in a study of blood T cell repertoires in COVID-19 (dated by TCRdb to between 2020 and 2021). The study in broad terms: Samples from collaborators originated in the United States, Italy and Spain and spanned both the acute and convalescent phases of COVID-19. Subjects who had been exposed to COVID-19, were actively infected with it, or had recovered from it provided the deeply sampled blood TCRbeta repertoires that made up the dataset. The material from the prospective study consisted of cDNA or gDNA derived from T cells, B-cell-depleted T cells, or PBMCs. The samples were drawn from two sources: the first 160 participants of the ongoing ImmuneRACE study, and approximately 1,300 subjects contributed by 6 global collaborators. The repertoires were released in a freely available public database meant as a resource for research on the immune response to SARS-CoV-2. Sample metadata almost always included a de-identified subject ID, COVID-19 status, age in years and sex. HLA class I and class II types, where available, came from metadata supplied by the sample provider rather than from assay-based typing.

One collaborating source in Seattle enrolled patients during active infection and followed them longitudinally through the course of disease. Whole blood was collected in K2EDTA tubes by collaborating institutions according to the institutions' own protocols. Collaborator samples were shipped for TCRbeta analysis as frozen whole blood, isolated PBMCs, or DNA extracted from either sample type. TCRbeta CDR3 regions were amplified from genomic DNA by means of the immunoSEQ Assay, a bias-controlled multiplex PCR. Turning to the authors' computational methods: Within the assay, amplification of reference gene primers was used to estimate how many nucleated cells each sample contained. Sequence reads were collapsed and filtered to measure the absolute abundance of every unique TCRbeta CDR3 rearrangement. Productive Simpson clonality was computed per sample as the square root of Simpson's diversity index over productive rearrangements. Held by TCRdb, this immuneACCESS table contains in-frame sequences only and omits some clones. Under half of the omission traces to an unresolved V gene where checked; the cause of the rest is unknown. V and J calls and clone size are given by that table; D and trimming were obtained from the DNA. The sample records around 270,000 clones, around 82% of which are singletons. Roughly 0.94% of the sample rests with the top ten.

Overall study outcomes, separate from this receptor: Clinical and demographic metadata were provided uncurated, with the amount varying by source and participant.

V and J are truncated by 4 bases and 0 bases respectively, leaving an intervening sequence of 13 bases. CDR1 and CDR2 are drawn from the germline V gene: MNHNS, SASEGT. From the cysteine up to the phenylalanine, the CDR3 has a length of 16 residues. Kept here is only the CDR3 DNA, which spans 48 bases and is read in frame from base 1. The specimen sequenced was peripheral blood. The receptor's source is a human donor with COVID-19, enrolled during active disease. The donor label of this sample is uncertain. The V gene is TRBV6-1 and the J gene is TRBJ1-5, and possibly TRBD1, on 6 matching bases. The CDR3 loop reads CASSARTGNSNQPQHF. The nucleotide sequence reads TGTGCCAGCAGTGCCAGAACAGGGAATAGCAATCAGCCCCAGCATTTT.